The subject of this entry is one TCR beta chain. Its recognized antigen is unknown. The sample belongs to a study of CXCR3-negative and CXCR3-positive naive CD8 T cells (dated by TCRdb to the late 2010s). With respect to the entire study: About 150 million TRB reads were obtained in total, roughly 1.5 +/- 0.3 million reads per library. Naive subsets from 5 or 6 donors and memory cells from 3 donors were included in the TRBV-TRBJ cluster analysis. Diversity and physicochemical repertoire analyses covered 10 to 11 donors pooled from two independent experiments.

Overall study results and their limits: Because surface CD5, which has been linked to self-reactivity in mice, was comparable between naive subsets, TCR interaction strength was also inferred from TRB CDR3 physicochemical properties. TRB CDR3s from CXCR3-positive naive cells showed higher hydrophobicity (lower Kidera factor 4), lower energy, and higher strength and volume indices than CXCR3-negative naive cells. CXCR3 expression partially decreased after cryopreservation, so most assays used freshly isolated PBMCs. Repertoire diversity was comparably high in both naive subsets but much lower in memory CD8+ T cells. Naive CXCR3-negative and CXCR3-positive cells from the same donor showed similar TRBV-TRBJ usage, whereas memory cells showed distinct patterns.

Taken from cysteine to phenylalanine, the CDR3 has 15 residues. There is no recorded DNA. From the germline V gene (reference sequence), CDR1 is LNHDA and CDR2 is SQIVND. For every CD8+ T cell subset, 250,000 to 300,000 cells were flow-sorted straight into RLT lysis buffer, and each subset was sorted in triplicate. To exclude memory contaminants, naive CD8+ T cells were stringently defined as CD45RO-CCR7+CD27+CD95-. Peripheral blood mononuclear cells were isolated from buffy coats by standard density gradient centrifugation. Naive CXCR3-negative and CXCR3-positive CD8+ T cells were flow-sorted using a FACSAria III. An RNeasy Mini Kit was used to extract total RNA from the sorted cells. Sequencing used a NextSeq 550. The Human TCR Profiling Kit (MiLaboratory) was used to prepare UMI-labeled 5' RACE TRB cDNA libraries. cDNA synthesis used the entire amount of extracted RNA, and PCR amplification then used the entire amount of cDNA produced. The libraries were made side by side, with each library going through the same number of PCR cycles. As for the authors' bioinformatics: With a minimum of two reads required per UMI, MIGEC and MiXCR pulled out about 50,000 +/- 10,000 unique UMI-labeled TRB cDNA molecules from each library. On average, roughly 40,000 +/- 10,000 functional in-frame TRB CDR3 nucleotide clonotypes lacking stop codons were found per library. Diversity metrics, including normalized Shannon-Wiener and Chao1, were computed in VDJtools after downsampling to 5000 UMI-labeled TRB molecules per sample. VDJtools was used to calculate clonotype-size-weighted physicochemical properties of the central five CDR3 residues, namely interaction energy, strength, volume and Kidera factor 4. Each CDR3 protein sequence appears as one entry after TCRdb reprocessed the reads, and no DNA is included. The V and J calls follow TCRdb's processing rather than the paper's. The sample table records 100,000 to 150,000 distinct CDR3 sequences. The top ten clones comprise 0.29% of the sample.

The chain employs TRBV19 and TRBJ2-2; TCRdb lists TRBD2, though no DNA is available to test this call. This receptor was taken from a human donor in good health. Some clones in this sample may be carry-over from other donors' samples. Sequencing was carried out using naive CXCR3- CD8+ T cells from blood. What the cell subset or site label conveys for this sample: CD45RO-CCR7+CD27+CD95- naive CD8+ T cells lacking CXCR3 (TNR3-). The CDR3 region has the sequence CASSITSGGAGELFF.